This paragraph reports one T cell receptor (beta chain). This sample was included in a study of PD-L1 blockade in urothelial cancer. Study-wide context: As for prior chemotherapy regimens, patients had received 0 to 3. The median number of T cells present in blood samples was roughly 130,000. Analysis of the blood was performed 3 weeks (second dose) and 6 weeks after treatment start.

Time point: peripheral blood 6 weeks after treatment start. Patients had urothelial carcinoma that was locally advanced or metastatic. Sequencing used immunoSEQ multiplex PCR; TCRdb keeps in-frame clones, though not all of them. The sample has around 24,000 clones; approximately 81% are singletons. Sequenced material: PBMCs, taken around atezolizumab (anti-PD-L1) treatment. The sequence was collected from an older man with urothelial cancer.

CDR3 DNA: TGTGCCAGCAGTTTCAGGGAGGTTGTGTCCTACGAGCAGTACTTC. Protein: CASSFREVVSYEQYF. The chain carries TRBV6-8 and TRBJ2-7, with D perhaps TRBD2 (6 bases). The CDR3 loop spans 15 amino acids. The V gene lost 4 bases and the J gene lost 1 base, with 14 bases spanning the gap. Germline V gene data show CDR1 as MNHGY and CDR2 as SAAAGT.